This T cell receptor (beta chain) was sequenced during a study of CXCR4 blockade with PD-1 therapy in pancreatic cancer. Study-wide findings and caveats: More frequent amino acid clones had more nucleotide rearrangements, suggesting convergent selection.

Data came from immunoSEQ multiplex PCR; TCRdb stores just in-frame clones and leaves some out. In the table there are over 4,500 clones, about 60% of which are singletons. Remarks on this clone: The antigen is unknown.

This CDR3 is 13 amino acids long. The V end was cut by 5 bases, the J end by 14 bases, with 19 bases between. Looked up from germline, CDR1 is LNHDA and CDR2 is SQIVND (reference sequence). Sequenced: tumor tissue. The TCR sequence derives from a human donor with pancreatic ductal adenocarcinoma. This chain links TRBV19 with TRBJ2-1; D might be TRBD2 (5 bases). This chain's CDR3 is CASSPILGSGEFF. In DNA form, the CDR3 reads TGTGCCAGTAGTCCCATTTTGGGGAGTGGCGAGTTCTTC. Complete variable domain (other parts from reference TRBV19 and TRBJ2-1): DGGITQSPKYLFRKEGQNVTLSCEQNLNHDAMYWYRQDPGQGLRLIYYSQIVNDFQKGDIAEGYSVSREKKESFPLTVTSAQKNPTAFYLCASSPILGSGEFFGPGTRLTVL.